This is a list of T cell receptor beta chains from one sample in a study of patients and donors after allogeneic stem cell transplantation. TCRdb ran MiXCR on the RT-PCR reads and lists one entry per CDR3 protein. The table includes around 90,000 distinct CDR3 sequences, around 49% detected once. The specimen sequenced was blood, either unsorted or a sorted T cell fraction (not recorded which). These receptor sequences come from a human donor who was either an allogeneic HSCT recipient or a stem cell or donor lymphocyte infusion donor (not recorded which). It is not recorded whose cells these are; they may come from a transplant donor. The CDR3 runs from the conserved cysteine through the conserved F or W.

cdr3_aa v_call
CASRMTGGTNEKLFF TRBV5-1
CASRADGTVEAFF TRBV27
CASSPIAGGLRDEQFF TRBV12-3/TRBV12-4
CASSLRGQGPGELFF TRBV5-4
CSVVGLQGPYGYTF TRBV29-1
CASSFDSRGYGYTF TRBV11-2
CSARSQNTEAFF TRBV20-1
CASSLVAASGNTIYF TRBV5-1
CASSLEKVYEQYF TRBV7-9
CASSYSSLSPNTEAFF TRBV6-5
CSVGQENKNIQYF TRBV29-1
CASSLSGRDYGYTF TRBV3-1
CASSGRQNLPAFF TRBV6-1
CASSLAPSETQYF TRBV7-9
CASSFLGEAFF TRBV5-6
CASRTGGIAYNSPLHF TRBV6-5
CSVASQNNQPQHF TRBV29-1
CASSLLDREGYTF TRBV12-3/TRBV12-4
CASSLDRATGNTIYF TRBV6-5
CAISPDNQPQHF TRBV10-3
CASSLKRVQAFF TRBV28
CASREETVGGYTF TRBV12-3/TRBV12-4
CASSQGIFNTEAFF TRBV4-1
CASSLYPNEQFF TRBV5-6
CASREDRPHGYTF TRBV2
CATSRWGGNQPQHF TRBV15
CASSLAGDNEKLFF TRBV5-1
CASRRTRGTEAFF TRBV6-5
CASSYSGGLRTEAFF TRBV6-2/TRBV6-3
CASSSGTGREQYF TRBV7-9
CAITTAANEKLFF TRBV5-4
CASANPDRATEAFF TRBV12-3/TRBV12-4
CATSRAQSYEKLFF TRBV15